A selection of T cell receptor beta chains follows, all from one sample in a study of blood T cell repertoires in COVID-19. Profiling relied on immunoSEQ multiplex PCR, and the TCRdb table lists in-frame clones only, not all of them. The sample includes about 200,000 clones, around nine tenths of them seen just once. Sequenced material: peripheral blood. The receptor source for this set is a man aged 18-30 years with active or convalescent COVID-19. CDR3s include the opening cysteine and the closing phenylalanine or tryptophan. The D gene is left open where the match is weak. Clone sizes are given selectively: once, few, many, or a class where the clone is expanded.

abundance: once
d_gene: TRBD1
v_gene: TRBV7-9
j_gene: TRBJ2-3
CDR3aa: CASGGTGISTDTQYF
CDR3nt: TGTGCCAGCGGGGGGACAGGGATTAGCACAGATACGCAGTATTTT

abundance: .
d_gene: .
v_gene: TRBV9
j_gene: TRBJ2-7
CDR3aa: CASSVSGESSYEQYF
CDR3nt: TGTGCCAGCAGCGTTAGCGGCGAAAGCTCCTACGAGCAGTACTTC

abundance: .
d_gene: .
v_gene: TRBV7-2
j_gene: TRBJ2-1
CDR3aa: CASSPRRADNEQFF
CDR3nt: TGTGCCAGCAGCCCACGGCGTGCGGACAATGAGCAGTTCTTC

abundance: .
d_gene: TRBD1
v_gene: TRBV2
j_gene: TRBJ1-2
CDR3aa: CASSEGTGAANYGYTF
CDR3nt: TGTGCCAGCAGTGAAGGGACAGGGGCGGCTAACTATGGCTACACCTTC

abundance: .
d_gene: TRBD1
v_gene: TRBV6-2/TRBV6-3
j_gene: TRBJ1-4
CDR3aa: CASSYSGTGGISANEKLFF
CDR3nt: TGTGCCAGCAGTTACTCCGGGACAGGGGGCATATCGGCTAATGAAAAACTGTTTTTT

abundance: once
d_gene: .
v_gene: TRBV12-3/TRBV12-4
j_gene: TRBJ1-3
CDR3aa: CASLGPRNTIYF
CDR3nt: TGTGCCAGCCTTGGGCCCCGAAACACCATATATTTT

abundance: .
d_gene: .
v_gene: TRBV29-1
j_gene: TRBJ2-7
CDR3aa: CSVELAVPPYEQYF
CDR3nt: TGCAGCGTTGAACTCGCGGTTCCCCCCTACGAGCAGTACTTC

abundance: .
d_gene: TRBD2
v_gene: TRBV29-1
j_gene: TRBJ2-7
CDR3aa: CSVEGKSGSSYEQYF
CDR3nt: TGCAGCGTTGAAGGGAAGAGCGGGAGCTCCTACGAGCAGTACTTC

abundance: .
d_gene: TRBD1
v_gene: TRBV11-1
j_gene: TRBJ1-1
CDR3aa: CASSLKPGGLNTEAFF
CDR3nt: TGTGCCAGCAGCTTAAAACCAGGGGGATTGAACACTGAAGCTTTCTTT

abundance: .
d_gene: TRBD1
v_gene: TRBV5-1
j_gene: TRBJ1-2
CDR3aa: CASSLTGGELNYGYTF
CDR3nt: TGCGCCAGCAGCTTGACAGGGGGCGAGTTAAACTATGGCTACACCTTC

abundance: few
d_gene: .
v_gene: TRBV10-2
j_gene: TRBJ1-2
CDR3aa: CASSELGTGGANYGYTF
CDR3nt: TGCGCCAGCAGTGAGTTAGGAACAGGTGGCGCGAACTATGGCTACACCTTC

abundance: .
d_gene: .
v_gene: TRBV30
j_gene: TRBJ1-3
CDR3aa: CAWSQARLSSGNTIYF
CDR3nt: TGTGCCTGGAGTCAAGCCCGTCTGAGCTCTGGAAACACCATATATTTT

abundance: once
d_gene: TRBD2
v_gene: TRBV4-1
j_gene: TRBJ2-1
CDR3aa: CASSQGAGGRYNEQFF
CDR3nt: TGCGCCAGCAGCCAAGGAGCGGGGGGGCGATACAATGAGCAGTTCTTC

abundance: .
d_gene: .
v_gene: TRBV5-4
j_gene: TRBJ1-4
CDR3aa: CASSLESEALGNEKLFF
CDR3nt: TGTGCCAGCAGCTTGGAATCTGAGGCCCTTGGTAATGAAAAACTGTTTTTT

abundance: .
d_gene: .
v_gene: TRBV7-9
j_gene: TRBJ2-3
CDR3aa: CASSLKVLTGVGPDTQYF
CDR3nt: TGTGCCAGCAGCTTAAAGGTCTTAACGGGAGTAGGCCCAGATACGCAGTATTTT

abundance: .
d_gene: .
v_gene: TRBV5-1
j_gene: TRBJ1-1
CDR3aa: CASSPGIRQRGTEAFF
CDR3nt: TGCGCCAGCAGCCCAGGGATCCGTCAAAGGGGGACTGAAGCTTTCTTT

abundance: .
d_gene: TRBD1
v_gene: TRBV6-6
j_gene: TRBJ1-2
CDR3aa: CASSPRDSPYYGYTF
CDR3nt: TGTGCCAGCAGTCCGAGGGACAGTCCGTACTATGGCTACACCTTC

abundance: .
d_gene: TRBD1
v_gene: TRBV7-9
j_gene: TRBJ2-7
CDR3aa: CASSLYRQGVSYEQYF
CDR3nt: TGTGCCAGCAGCTTATATAGACAGGGGGTTTCGTACGAGCAGTACTTC

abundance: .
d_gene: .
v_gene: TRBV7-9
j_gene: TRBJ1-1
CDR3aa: CASRPGNTEAFF
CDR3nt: TGTGCCAGCAGACCGGGGAACACTGAAGCTTTCTTT

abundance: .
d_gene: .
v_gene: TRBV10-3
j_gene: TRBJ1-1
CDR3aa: CAITPEGMNTEAFF
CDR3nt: TGTGCCATCACCCCAGAGGGTATGAACACTGAAGCTTTCTTT

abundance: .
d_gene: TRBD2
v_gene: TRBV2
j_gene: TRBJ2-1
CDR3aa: CASSPEGRGAPNEQFF
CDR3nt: TGTGCCAGCAGTCCCGAGGGGCGGGGGGCCCCCAATGAGCAGTTCTTC

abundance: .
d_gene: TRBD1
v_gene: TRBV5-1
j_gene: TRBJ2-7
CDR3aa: CASSPRDREKYSYEQYF
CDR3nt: TGCGCCAGCAGCCCCCGGGACAGGGAAAAATACTCCTACGAGCAGTACTTC

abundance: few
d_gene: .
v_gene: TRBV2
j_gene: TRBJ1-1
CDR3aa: CASSEQGRNTEAFF
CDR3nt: TGTGCCAGCAGTGAACAGGGGCGGAACACTGAAGCTTTCTTT

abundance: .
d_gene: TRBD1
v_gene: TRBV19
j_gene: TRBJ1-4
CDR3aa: CASSRDRAGANEKLFF
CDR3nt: TGTGCCAGCTCGAGGGACAGGGCGGGGGCTAATGAAAAACTGTTTTTT

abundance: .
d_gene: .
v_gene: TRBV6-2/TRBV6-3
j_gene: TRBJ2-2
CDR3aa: CASSSARGAGTGELFF
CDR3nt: TGTGCCAGCAGTTCCGCCCGGGGGGCGGGCACCGGGGAGCTGTTTTTT